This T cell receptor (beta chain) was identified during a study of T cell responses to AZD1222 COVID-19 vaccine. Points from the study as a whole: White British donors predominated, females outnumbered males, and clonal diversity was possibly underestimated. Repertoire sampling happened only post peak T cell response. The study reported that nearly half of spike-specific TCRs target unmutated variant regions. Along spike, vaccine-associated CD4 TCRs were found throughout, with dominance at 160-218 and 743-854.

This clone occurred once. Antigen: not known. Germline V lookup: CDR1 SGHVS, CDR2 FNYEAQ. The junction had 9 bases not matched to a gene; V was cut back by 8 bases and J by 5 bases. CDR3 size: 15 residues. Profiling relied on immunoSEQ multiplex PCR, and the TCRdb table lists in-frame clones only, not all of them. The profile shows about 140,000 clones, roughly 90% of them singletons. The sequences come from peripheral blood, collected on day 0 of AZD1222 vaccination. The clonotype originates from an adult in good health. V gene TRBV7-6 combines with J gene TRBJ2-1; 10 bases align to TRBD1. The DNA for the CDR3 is TGTGCCAGCTCAGGGAGGGGACAGGGGAACAATGAGCAGTTCTTC. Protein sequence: CASSGRGQGNNEQFF.